The 3 T cell receptor beta chains in this list originate from one sample, sequenced in a study of cytomegalovirus exposure and HLA in healthy donors. The PCR was carried out with 60 Vbeta primers and 13 Jbeta primers. Method: immunoSEQ multiplex PCR; TCRdb's copy keeps in-frame clones and lacks some. The table includes 140,000 to 150,000 clones, roughly 70% detected once. The sequencing input was PBMCs. The receptor set was obtained from a man aged 25-40 years in good health and CMV-seronegative.

There are a few counts of this clone. The gene calls are TRBV19 and TRBJ1-5; D ambiguous. Germline CDR1 is LNHDA and CDR2 is SQIVND (reference sequence). The germline V and J ends were trimmed by 4 bases and 5 bases, with 18 bases remaining between them. This CDR3 has 16 residues. The CDR3 loop is CASSKGRPGEYQPQHF. For the CDR3, the DNA is TGTGCCAGTAGTAAGGGCAGGCCCGGGGAGTATCAGCCCCAGCATTTT.

The V and J genes are TRBV18 and TRBJ2-1; no definite D call. There are 12 residues in the CDR3. Between the trimmed V and J ends, which lost 0 bases and 6 bases, there was a span of 3 bases. CDR1 is KGHSH, CDR2 LQKENI, per germline. The DNA of the CDR3 is TGTGCCAGCTCACCACCGCGCAATGAGCAGTTCTTC. This sequence encodes CASSPPRNEQFF.

V usage is TRBV4-2 and J usage is TRBJ1-2, with D possibly being TRBD1 (6 bases). This CDR3 has 17 amino acids. CDR1 and CDR2 from the germline V gene are LGHNA and YNFKEQ. V dropped 4 bases and J dropped 2 bases, with 20 bases sitting between them. The chain's CDR3 is CASSLIKGAGENYGYTF. In nucleotides, the CDR3 is TGTGCCAGCAGCCTGATAAAAGGGGCAGGGGAGAACTATGGCTACACCTTC.